This paragraph covers one T cell receptor beta chain sequence. At least ten counts were recorded for this clonotype. Its antigen specificity is not known. Nothing much larger sits one base from this clone, and base qualities are not available. The data belong to a study of identical twins (dated by TCRdb to about 2016). In terms of the full investigation: To test whether fetal clonotypes persist, the study used deep sequencing on TCR alpha and beta repertoires from monozygotic twins, unrelated adults of various ages, and cord blood. Replicate twin experiments were performed at different times using different library preparation protocols to rule out contamination.

Points the paper makes about the study in general: In monozygotic twins, out-of-frame TCR alpha sharing was systematically underestimated by recombination models, although the models agreed with sharing between unrelated individuals. Compared with coincidental sharing between unrelated individuals, out-of-frame TCR alpha sequences shared between twins had an excess of sequences with low generation probability. Fewer insertions were carried by abundant cord blood beta clonotypes; a weaker similar trend was observed in young adult naive repertoires, while no such trend was observed in memory repertoires. Conclusions relied on cross-sectional statistical analysis, since the same donors could not be followed over many years. The excess sharing between twins in beta out-of-frame sequences was weaker because fewer shared sequences reduced the signal-to-noise ratio. Invariant T cells such as MAIT and iNKT could partly confound zero-insertion analyses, although diverse VJ usage argued against such confounding for most clonotypes.

All donors were healthy Caucasians. Three unrelated non-twin adults were also sequenced: a male aged 18 to 30, a male aged 50 to 60 and a female aged 50 to 60. Miltenyi CD45RO+ enrichment and human naive T-cell isolation kits were used to isolate memory (CD45RO+) and naive T cells from PBMC. CDR1 and CDR2 were assigned from the germline V gene as MNHEY and SVGEGT. Clipping removes 8 bases from V and 4 bases from J, with 9 as the unmatched junction base count. Including the terminal cysteine and phenylalanine, the CDR3 comprises 14 residues. Only the CDR3 region is kept as DNA, spanning 42 bases read in frame from base 1. Library preparation used 5' RACE. Sequenced using an Illumina HiSeq 2000. Template switching introduced a universal primer binding site; the final cDNA contained a unique molecular identifier, enabling accurate counting of TCR cDNA molecules. Specific primers in the conserved constant-segment region were used to synthesize first-strand cDNA for TCR alpha and beta chains. To control for contamination, every cDNA library carried two barcodes: a SMART-Mk sample barcode plus Illumina barcodes. TruSeq adapter sequences and Illumina sample barcodes were added in two successive PCR steps. The Illumina HiSeq platform was used with custom primers to sequence TCR alpha and beta cDNA libraries. The source study handled its data this way. Unique molecular identifiers were extracted from raw reads with MiGEC, and CDR3 positions were determined with MiXCR. Recombination models were inferred per individual with the repgenHMM and IGoR tools using an EM algorithm. The tcR package in R was used for shared clonotype analysis, with sharing normalized by the product of cloneset sizes. To study raw recombination without the effects of thymic and clonal selection, out-of-frame nonproductive sequences were analyzed. TCRdb ran its own pipeline on the public reads, namely fastp trimming at Q25 and MiXCR clone calling, and kept in-frame beta chains. CDR3 protein duplicates are merged, each entry listing the most common genes and DNA. Clone size and V and J calls follow TCRdb, not the original study. The sample data list about 690,000 distinct CDR3 sequences, and 6% to 6.5% of these were observed just once. The ten largest clones represent around 1.7% of the sample.

Sequenced material: naive T cells sorted from blood. Interpreted using the paper, the cell subset or site label stands for: cells isolated with a human naive T-cell isolation kit. The TCR originated in a man aged 18 to 30 in good health. Recombination linked TRBV6-2 or TRBV6-3 to TRBJ2-7; 9 middle bases align to TRBD2. Here the CDR3 is given as CASPKLAGKYEQYF. Read as DNA, the sequence is TGTGCCAGCCCCAAACTAGCGGGCAAATACGAGCAGTACTTC.